One sample yielded the 14 T cell receptor beta chains listed below, sequenced in a study of shared T cell receptors in the human thymus. Sequencing used immunoSEQ multiplex PCR; TCRdb keeps in-frame clones, though not all of them. This sample carries around 730,000 clones, approximately 85% of them seen once, and the ten largest clones take 0.008% to 0.011%. Another study also made use of these data, one on human thymus T cells.

The sequenced sample was thymocytes. The receptors were sampled from a girl younger than two with a congenital heart defect.

The V gene is TRBV7-9, the J gene TRBJ1-2; perhaps TRBD1 as D (5 bases). V dropped 8 bases and J dropped 2 bases, with 12 bases sitting between them. Germline CDR1 and CDR2: SEHNR and FQNEAQ (reference sequence). The CDR3 totals 13 residues. Written as DNA, the CDR3 is TGTGCCAGCGCCAGGGCGTTCAACTATGGCTACACCTTC. This translates into CASARAFNYGYTF.

The CDR3 coding sequence is TGTGCCAGCACTTTACAGGGGAATAGATCCTATGGCTACACCTTC. Protein product: CASTLQGNRSYGYTF. The rearrangement links TRBV5-5 to TRBJ1-2, with TRBD1 identical over 7 bases. The CDR3 sequence is 15 residues long. Germline CDR1 is SGHKS and CDR2 is YYEKEE (reference sequence). The V and J ends lost 6 bases and 4 bases, in that order; junction bases with no gene match: 12.

The chain joins TRBV5-4 to TRBJ1-5; 7 nucleotides agree with TRBD1. The V segment lost 0 bases and the J segment 5 bases; nucleotides outside the gene matches: 8. Germline loops: CDR1 SGHNT, CDR2 YYREEE (reference sequence). The CDR3 has 16 residues. CDR3 nucleotides: TGTGCCAGCAGCTTGGAGAGACAGGGATTCGATCAGCCCCAGCATTTT. It is translated as CASSLERQGFDQPQHF. Looking up the rest from reference TRBV5-4 and TRBJ1-5 gives the full variable domain: ETGVTQSPTHLIKTRGQQVTLRCSSQSGHNTVSWYQQALGQGPQFIFQYYREEENGRGNFPPRFSGLQFPNYSSELNVNALELDDSALYLCASSLERQGFDQPQHFGDGTRLSIL.

This sequence joins TRBV28 and TRBJ2-1, with D perhaps matching TRBD1 (5 bases). The CDR3 loop spans 15 amino acids. V shed 7 bases and J shed 3 bases, with 16 bases lying between them. Germline V lookup: CDR1 MDHEN, CDR2 SYDVKM. For the CDR3, the DNA is TGTGCCAGCACCTGCGCGAGAGACAGCTACAATGAGCAGTTCTTC. This gives the protein CASTCARDSYNEQFF.

The DNA of the CDR3 is TGCGCCAGCAGTGAAGGACTAGCGGCATACAATGAGCAGTTCTTC. As protein: CASSEGLAAYNEQFF. The chain carries TRBV10-1 and TRBJ2-1; TRBD2 agrees at 10 bases. Germline-derived CDR1 and CDR2 are WNHNN and SYGVQD (reference sequence). V dropped 3 bases and J dropped 4; count of bases not matched to a gene: 3. This CDR3 region has 15 residues.

This clone was detected only once. J is TRBJ1-4 and V is TRBV2, with D maybe TRBD1 (5 bases). The CDR3 loop spans 12 amino acids. Germline assignment: CDR1 SNHLY and CDR2 FYNNEI. V lost 7 bases and J 12 bases, leaving 15 bases between the germline ends. The CDR3 nucleotides read TGTGCCAGCACCGCTAAGGGGAAACAACTGTTTTTT. This sequence encodes CASTAKGKQLFF.

The rearrangement links TRBV19 to TRBJ2-4; D remains unclear. The CDR3 loop spans 15 amino acids. Germline assignment: CDR1 LNHDA and CDR2 SQIVND (reference sequence). The V and J ends lost 1 base and 0 bases respectively, with 7 bases between them. CDR3 coding DNA: TGTGCCAGTAGTATAGGTTCGGGAGCCAAAAACATTCAGTACTTC. Translation: CASSIGSGAKNIQYF.

V gene TRBV6-5 combines with J gene TRBJ2-5; D call uncertain. CDR3 size: 16 residues. The V gene's germline CDR1 is MNHEY and CDR2 SVGAGI. V dropped 2 bases and J dropped 2 bases, with 15 bases sitting between them. The CDR3 sequence is CASSYSREEIQETQYF. CDR3 nucleotide sequence: TGTGCCAGCAGTTACAGCAGAGAGGAGATTCAAGAGACCCAGTACTTC.

This sequence joins TRBV9 and TRBJ1-2; possible D gene TRBD1, 5 bases. V dropped 4 bases and J dropped 4 bases, with 17 bases sitting between them. The CDR3 totals 15 residues. Germline CDR1 SGDLS, CDR2 YYNGEE. CDR3 DNA: TGTGCCAGCAGCCGGTTCCCCGACAGCATCTATGGCTACACCTTC. Protein product: CASSRFPDSIYGYTF. The whole variable domain, filled in from reference TRBV9 and TRBJ1-2, reads DSGVTQTPKHLITATGQRVTLRCSPRSGDLSVYWYQQSLDQGLQFLIQYYNGEERAKGNILERFSAQQFPDLHSELNLSSLELGDSALYFCASSRFPDSIYGYTFGSGTRLTVV.

In regard to this clone: In the same sample, other DNA sequences code for this CDR3. V gene TRBV9 combines with J gene TRBJ1-2; D might be TRBD1 (5 bases). V lost 1 base to trimming and J lost 3 bases, with 10 bases between them. The germline V gene has CDR1 SGDLS and CDR2 YYNGEE. The CDR3 covers 14 residues. The CDR3 sequence: CASSVTGGDYGYTF. CDR3 DNA sequence: TGTGCCAGCAGCGTAACTGGGGGGGACTATGGCTACACCTTC.

The rearrangement uses TRBV7-9 and TRBJ2-5, with D possibly TRBD2 on 7 matching bases. This CDR3 spans 16 amino acids. Trimming stripped 5 bases from V and 5 bases from J, with 21 bases between. Germline V gives CDR1 SEHNR, CDR2 FQNEAQ (reference sequence). CDR3 amino acids: CASSLPRGGAQETQYF. The DNA for the CDR3 is TGTGCCAGCAGCCTTCCTCGAGGGGGGGCCCAGGAGACCCAGTACTTC.

The rearrangement links TRBV7-6 to TRBJ1-1, with D hard to call. This CDR3 contains 16 residues. Germline loops: CDR1 SGHVS, CDR2 FNYEAQ. The V and J ends lost 3 bases and 6 bases respectively, with 20 bases between them. The CDR3: CASSFRDWAVSAEAFF. DNA of the CDR3: TGTGCCAGCAGCTTCCGTGATTGGGCTGTCAGTGCTGAAGCTTTCTTT.

The chain recombines TRBV4-1 with TRBJ2-7, with D possibly TRBD1 on 6 matching bases. Germline V gene lookup returns CDR1 MGHRA and CDR2 YSYEKL. V was pared by 4 bases and J by 5 bases, with 24 bases between. The CDR3 extends over 17 amino acids. The CDR3 bases are TGCGCCAGCAGCCCCAGGTCCTTACAGGGTGTGGTCCACGAGCAGTACTTC. Its protein is CASSPRSLQGVVHEQYF.

This clone appeared once. The chain links TRBV29-1 to TRBJ2-1, with TRBD2 as a possible D gene (7 bases). The CDR3 runs to 16 residues. Trimming removed 2 bases at V and 5 bases at J, with 19 bases between. Germline-derived CDR1 and CDR2 are SQVTM and ANQGSEA. The DNA for the CDR3 is TGCAGCGTTGAATTGGGGGTAGGGGGACTAAACAATGAGCAGTTCTTC. It specifies CSVELGVGGLNNEQFF.